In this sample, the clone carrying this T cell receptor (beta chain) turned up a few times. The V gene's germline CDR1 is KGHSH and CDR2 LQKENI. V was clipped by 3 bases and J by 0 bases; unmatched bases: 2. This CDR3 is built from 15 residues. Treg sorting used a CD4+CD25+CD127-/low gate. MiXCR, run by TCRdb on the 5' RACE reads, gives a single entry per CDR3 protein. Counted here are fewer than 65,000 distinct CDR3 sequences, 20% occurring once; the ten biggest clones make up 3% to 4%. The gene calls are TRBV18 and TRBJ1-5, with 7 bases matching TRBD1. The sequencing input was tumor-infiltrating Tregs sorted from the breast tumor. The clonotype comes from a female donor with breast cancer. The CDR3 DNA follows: TGTGCCAGCTCACCGGACAGGCGTAGCAATCAGCCCCAGCATTTT. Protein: CASSPDRRSNQPQHF.